Below, 16 T cell receptor beta chains from the same sample are listed, as sequenced in a study of T cell responses to AZD1222 COVID-19 vaccine. Sequenced by immunoSEQ multiplex PCR; TCRdb stores in-frame clones only, minus some. The table lists about 150,000 clones, 88% of them singletons. This material consisted of peripheral blood, taken after recovery from COVID-19. All receptors derive from an adult who had recovered from COVID-19.

The rearrangement uses TRBV10-1 and TRBJ2-6, with a tentative D call TRBD2 (6 bases). The CDR3 extends over 18 amino acids. From germline, CDR1 is WNHNN and CDR2 SYGVQD (reference sequence). V shed 6 bases and J shed 0 bases, with 18 bases lying between them. The CDR3 region has the DNA TGCGCCAGCAGGGGCCGACTAGACTCCCCCTCTGGGGCCAACGTCCTGACTTTC. Its protein is CASRGRLDSPSGANVLTF.

To note about this clone: The sample carries other DNA sequences with the same CDR3. The chain has TRBV7-9 and TRBJ2-7, with D uncertain. The CDR3 is made up of 14 amino acids. Trimming left V 1 base short and J 3 bases short, with 10 bases between. Germline CDR1 reads SEHNR; CDR2 reads FQNEAQ (reference sequence). DNA of the CDR3: TGTGCCAGCAGCTTAGGCGGAGTAAGCTACGAGCAGTACTTC. Protein product: CASSLGGVSYEQYF.

V gene TRBV7-6 combines with J gene TRBJ2-5, with 7 bases lining up with TRBD1. V trimming: 4 bases; J trimming: 2 bases; junction bases outside the gene matches: 7. CDR1 is SGHVS and CDR2 is FNYEAQ in the germline V gene. This CDR3 region has 15 residues. The chain's CDR3 is CASSSIGGAQETQYF. In DNA, the CDR3 is TGTGCCAGCAGCTCAATAGGGGGCGCGCAAGAGACCCAGTACTTC.

The V call is TRBV27, the J call TRBJ1-1; D unclear. CDR1 and CDR2 from the germline V gene are MNHEY and SMNVEV (reference sequence). This CDR3 contains 11 residues. The V end lost 2 bases, the J end lost 4 bases, and 2 bases lay between the germline ends. As DNA, the CDR3 is TGTGCCAGCAGTTTAGGCACTGAAGCTTTCTTT. This encodes CASSLGTEAFF.

As to this clone: Mismatch with germline at one junction end may stem from a read error. The chain couples TRBV20-1 to TRBJ2-1; no definite D call. This CDR3 has 10 amino acids. The germline CDR1 and CDR2 sequences are DFQATT and SNEGSKA (reference sequence). CDR3 nucleotides: TGCAGTGCTCGAGATAATGAGCAGTTCTTC. This codes for CSARDNEQFF.

The chain uses TRBV12-5 and TRBJ2-5; 12 bases align to TRBD2. CDR1 LGHNT and CDR2 FRNRAP come from the germline V gene. The CDR3 is 15 residues long. The CDR3 is CATSGGVLYQETQYF. Written as DNA, the CDR3 is TGTGCGACTAGCGGGGGAGTACTGTACCAAGAGACCCAGTACTTC.

The rearrangement uses TRBV4-1 and TRBJ2-2, with 7 nucleotides matching TRBD2. The CDR3 is 13 residues long. CDR1 is MGHRA and CDR2 is YSYEKL in the germline V gene. V shed 3 bases and J 10 bases; nucleotides not matched to a gene: 5. The CDR3 reads CASSQGGGVELFF. The CDR3 bases are TGCGCCAGCAGCCAGGGGGGGGGTGTGGAGCTGTTTTTT.

This rearrangement joins TRBV2 to TRBJ2-7, with TRBD1 as a possible D gene (7 bases). Germline lookup yields CDR1 SNHLY and CDR2 FYNNEI. This CDR3 spans 13 amino acids. The V and J ends lost 6 bases and 7 bases respectively, with 16 bases between them. The CDR3 spells CASRFTGAGEQYF. The CDR3 region has the DNA TGTGCCAGCAGATTTACAGGGGCGGGGGAGCAGTACTTC.

The chain uses TRBV29-1 and TRBJ2-3; 9 bases are shared with TRBD2. The CDR3 is 17 amino acids. Unmatched junction bases numbered 10, after V lost 1 base and J lost 2 bases. Looked up from germline, CDR1 is SQVTM and CDR2 is ANQGSEA. The CDR3 sequence: CSVEGPTSSGATDTQYF. The CDR3 DNA follows: TGCAGCGTTGAAGGTCCGACTTCTAGCGGGGCCACAGATACGCAGTATTTT.

This CDR3 reads CASSESDRAGNTIYF. The CDR3, as DNA: TGTGCCAGCAGCGAATCGGACAGGGCTGGAAACACCATATATTTT. The rearrangement joins TRBV7-3 to TRBJ1-3, with 8 nucleotides matching TRBD1. There are 15 residues in the CDR3. V lost 5 bases, J lost 2 bases, and 5 bases stayed unmatched. Germline CDR1 SGHTA, CDR2 FQGTGA.

This clone was recorded once. The V call is TRBV14, the J call TRBJ1-1; D is uncertain. V was shortened by 4 bases and J by 4 bases, with 19 bases between the two germline ends. The CDR3 length is 16 residues. Germline assignment: CDR1 SGHDN and CDR2 FVKESK. The CDR3 DNA reads TGTGCCAGCAGCCTCCGTGGCGACCGGTGGGCCACTGAAGCTTTCTTT. Protein sequence: CASSLRGDRWATEAFF.

The J gene is TRBJ2-5, the V gene TRBV5-1; D is possibly TRBD2 (5 bases). This CDR3 spans 16 amino acids. V was pared by 2 bases and J by 1 base, with 15 bases between. Germline V CDR1 and CDR2: SGHRS, YFSETQ. The CDR3 loop is CASSFMPSGPQETQYF. As DNA, the CDR3 is TGCGCCAGCAGCTTCATGCCCAGCGGACCCCAAGAGACCCAGTACTTC.

The V and J genes are TRBV5-6 and TRBJ2-3; maybe TRBD2 (7 bases). V was cut by 4 bases and J by 4 bases, with 16 bases left in between. Germline lookup yields CDR1 SGHDT and CDR2 YYEEEE. The CDR3 covers 15 residues. The CDR3 sequence is CASSRRGAGADTQYF. The CDR3 nucleotides are TGTGCCAGCAGCCGAAGGGGGGCGGGGGCAGATACGCAGTATTTT.

The CDR3, as DNA: TGCGCCAGCAGCTTGGACAACTCCTACGAGCAGTACTTC. As protein: CASSLDNSYEQYF. The chain is built from TRBV5-1 and TRBJ2-7; D unresolved. The germline gives CDR1 SGHRS, CDR2 YFSETQ. Trimming stripped 0 bases from V and 0 bases from J, with 4 bases between. The CDR3 sequence is 13 residues long.

The chain has TRBV7-6 and TRBJ2-2; TRBD1 is a possible D gene (6 bases). The germline V gene encodes CDR1 SGHVS and CDR2 FNYEAQ. V lost 6 bases, J lost 7 bases, and 12 bases lay in between. This CDR3 is built from 13 residues. This CDR3 reads CASRRTVDGELFF. DNA of the CDR3: TGTGCCAGCAGAAGGACAGTGGACGGGGAGCTGTTTTTT.

The CDR3 DNA sequence: TGTGCCAGCAGCTTAGCGGGCGGCGGGAGTACAGCAGATACGCAGTATTTT. It specifies CASSLAGGGSTADTQYF. This sequence joins TRBV7-6 and TRBJ2-3; 7 bases align to TRBD2. The CDR3 sequence is 17 residues long. Germline CDR1 and CDR2: SGHVS and FNYEAQ. The V segment lost 0 bases and the J segment 4 bases; nucleotides outside the gene matches: 10.